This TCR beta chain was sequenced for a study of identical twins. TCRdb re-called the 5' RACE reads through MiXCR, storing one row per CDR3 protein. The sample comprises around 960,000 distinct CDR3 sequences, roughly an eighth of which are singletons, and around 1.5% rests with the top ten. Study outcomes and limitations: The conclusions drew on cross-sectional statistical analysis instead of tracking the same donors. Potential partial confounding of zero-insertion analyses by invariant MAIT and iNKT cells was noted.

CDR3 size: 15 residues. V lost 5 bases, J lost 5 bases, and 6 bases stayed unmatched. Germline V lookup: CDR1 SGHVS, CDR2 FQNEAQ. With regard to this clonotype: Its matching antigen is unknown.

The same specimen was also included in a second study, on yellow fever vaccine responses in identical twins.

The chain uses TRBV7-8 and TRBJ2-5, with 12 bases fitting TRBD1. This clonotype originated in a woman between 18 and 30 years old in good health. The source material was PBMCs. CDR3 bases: TGTGCCAGCAGCATTCCGGGACAGGGGGCCGAGACCCAGTACTTC. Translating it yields CASSIPGQGAETQYF.